This is a list of T cell receptor beta chains from one sample in a study of intratumoral heterogeneity in liver cancer. TCRdb's table, derived via immunoSEQ multiplex PCR, lists solely in-frame clones and lacks some. The sample includes 5,000 to 8,000 clones, 71% seen only once; the top ten take around 42%. The starting material was tumor tissue, obtained before any cancer treatment. The receptors were sampled from a woman between 65 and 79 years old with hepatocellular carcinoma. CDR3s include the opening cysteine and the closing phenylalanine or tryptophan. The D gene is left open where the match is weak. Rows may omit the clone size; those that give it use once, few, many or a size class.

TRBD1	TRBV24-1	-	TRBJ2-1	CATSDPTGGGGYSYNEQFF	TGTGCCACCAGTGACCCCACAGGGGGCGGTGGGTACTCCTACAATGAGCAGTTCTTC
-	TRBV15	once	TRBJ2-1	CATSRDLDSVNLFF	TGTGCCACCAGCAGAGATCTTGACTCGGTGAACCTGTTCTTC
-	TRBV19	-	TRBJ2-1	CASSIFTPSSYNEQFF	TGTGCCAGTAGTATTTTCACTCCGAGCTCCTACAATGAGCAGTTCTTC
-	TRBV5-6	-	TRBJ2-6	CASSPLTGSGANVLTF	TGTGCCAGCAGCCCGTTAACAGGGTCTGGGGCCAACGTCCTGACTTTC
TRBD1	TRBV5-1	-	TRBJ1-2	CASSPEGTAGFGYTF	TGCGCCAGCAGCCCGGAAGGGACAGCCGGATTCGGCTACACCTTC
-	TRBV7-3	-	TRBJ1-1	CASSLEGNTEAFF	TGTGCCAGCAGCTTAGAAGGGAACACTGAAGCTTTCTTT
TRBD2	TRBV30	-	TRBJ2-4	CAWSGALAVRGIQYF	TGTGCCTGGAGCGGAGCGCTAGCGGTTCGGGGCATTCAGTACTTC
TRBD1	TRBV28	-	TRBJ1-1	CASSSGQVTEAFF	TGTGCCAGCAGTTCCGGACAGGTGACTGAAGCTTTCTTT
-	TRBV7-2	-	TRBJ2-7	CASRRQLGYEQYF	TGTGCCAGCAGAAGACAGCTAGGGTACGAGCAGTACTTC
TRBD1	TRBV4-2	-	TRBJ1-2	CASSQEVGQGARGYTF	TGTGCCAGCAGCCAAGAGGTTGGCCAGGGGGCGAGGGGCTACACCTTC
TRBD1	TRBV6-6	-	TRBJ1-1	CASSPGQGEAFF	TGTGCCAGCAGTCCAGGACAGGGGGAAGCTTTCTTT
-	TRBV27	few	TRBJ2-3	CASSFAWASTDTQYF	TGTGCCAGCAGTTTCGCGTGGGCAAGCACAGATACGCAGTATTTT
-	TRBV28	-	TRBJ1-6	CASNPRPFYNSPLHF	TGTGCCAGCAACCCCCGACCTTTTTATAATTCACCCCTCCACTTT
TRBD1	TRBV6-4	few	TRBJ2-1	CASSLTGQMNNEQFF	TGTGCCAGCAGCCTAACGGGACAGATGAACAATGAGCAGTTCTTC
TRBD1	TRBV28	-	TRBJ1-5	CASSFSGTGVGQPQHF	TGTGCCAGCAGTTTCTCCGGGACAGGGGTGGGTCAGCCCCAGCATTTT
-	TRBV6-6	-	TRBJ1-2	CASSYAGDGYTF	TGTGCCAGCAGTTATGCGGGGGATGGCTACACCTTC
-	TRBV6-5	-	TRBJ2-7	CASGTGLGSEQYF	TGTGCCAGCGGAACAGGGTTAGGGAGCGAGCAGTACTTC
-	TRBV18	-	TRBJ2-3	CASSPTPGVGTDTQYF	TGTGCCAGCTCACCGACACCGGGCGTGGGCACAGATACGCAGTATTTT
-	TRBV11-2	-	TRBJ2-7	CASSLHPDGSYEQYF	TGTGCCAGCAGCCTACACCCGGACGGATCCTACGAGCAGTACTTC
-	TRBV28	-	TRBJ2-5	CASSSGSETQYF	TGTGCCAGCAGTTCGGGATCGGAGACCCAGTACTTC
-	TRBV4-2	-	TRBJ1-5	CASSQDPGQPQHF	TGTGCCAGCAGCCAAGACCCGGGGCAGCCCCAGCATTTT
TRBD1	TRBV28	-	TRBJ2-3	CASSLPQGASTDTQYF	TGTGCCAGCAGTTTACCGCAGGGGGCTAGCACAGATACGCAGTATTTT
TRBD2	TRBV3-1/TRBV3-2	-	TRBJ2-3	CASSRSPGLAAGTDTQYF	TGTGCCAGCAGCCGCTCACCGGGACTAGCGGCGGGCACAGATACGCAGTATTTT
TRBD2	TRBV6-6	few	TRBJ2-1	CASSPGLGTDNEQFF	TGTGCCAGCAGTCCAGGACTAGGGACTGACAATGAGCAGTTCTTC
TRBD2	TRBV15	-	TRBJ2-7	CATSRGGTSGISYEQYF	TGTGCCACCAGCAGAGGGGGGACTAGCGGCATCTCCTACGAGCAGTACTTC
TRBD1	TRBV18	once	TRBJ1-4	CASSPSGTVQKLFF	TGTGCCAGCTCACCTTCCGGGACAGTTCAAAAACTGTTTTTT
-	TRBV10-3	few	TRBJ1-5	CAISAAGNQPQHF	TGTGCCATCAGTGCAGCGGGCAATCAGCCCCAGCATTTT
TRBD2	TRBV27	-	TRBJ2-7	CASSLTSGGSYEQYF	TGTGCCAGCAGTTTAACTAGCGGGGGGTCCTACGAGCAGTACTTC
-	TRBV20-1	-	TRBJ2-1	CSARDGHEQFF	TGCAGTGCTAGAGATGGCCATGAGCAGTTCTTC
-	TRBV7-8	few	TRBJ1-1	CASSSVQAANTEAFF	TGTGCCAGCAGCTCGGTGCAGGCTGCGAACACTGAAGCTTTCTTT
-	TRBV2	-	TRBJ1-5	CASSSDSNQPQHF	TGTGCCAGCAGCTCCGATAGCAATCAGCCCCAGCATTTT
-	TRBV20-1	few	TRBJ2-7	CSASFIGAKSSYEQYF	TGCAGTGCTAGTTTTATTGGAGCCAAGAGCTCCTACGAGCAGTACTTC
-	TRBV28	-	TRBJ1-2	CASSLLDKVNYGYTF	TGTGCCAGCAGTTTACTGGATAAGGTAAACTATGGCTACACCTTC
-	TRBV29-1	-	TRBJ2-5	CSLNEGSETQYF	TGCAGCTTAAATGAGGGGTCGGAGACCCAGTACTTC
TRBD2	TRBV4-1	-	TRBJ2-1	CASSPSGDSYNEQFF	TGCGCCAGCAGCCCTAGCGGGGACTCCTACAATGAGCAGTTCTTC
-	TRBV28	few	TRBJ2-7	CASSRSLGGAYEQYF	TGTGCCAGCAGTCGATCCCTCGGGGGCGCGTACGAGCAGTACTTC
-	TRBV27	-	TRBJ2-1	CASSLNQYNEQFF	TGTGCCAGCAGTTTGAACCAGTACAATGAGCAGTTCTTC
-	TRBV7-6	-	TRBJ2-7	CASSKTGGLSSYEQYF	TGTGCCAGCTCAAAGACCGGGGGATTAAGCTCCTACGAGCAGTACTTC
TRBD2	TRBV4-1	-	TRBJ2-1	CASSQLPGLAGGPWNNEQFF	TGCGCCAGCAGCCAACTCCCGGGACTAGCGGGAGGGCCATGGAACAATGAGCAGTTCTTC
-	TRBV27	-	TRBJ1-6	CASSLSGWDNSPLHF	TGTGCCAGCAGTTTATCAGGGTGGGATAATTCACCCCTCCACTTT
-	TRBV20-1	-	TRBJ2-1	CSASQDNEQFF	TGCAGTGCTAGTCAAGACAATGAGCAGTTCTTC
-	TRBV28	-	TRBJ1-6	CASGSLGSPLHF	TGTGCCAGCGGGAGCCTTGGATCACCCCTCCACTTT
TRBD2	TRBV5-6	-	TRBJ2-7	CASSLALADYEQYF	TGTGCCAGCAGCTTGGCGCTAGCGGACTACGAGCAGTACTTC
TRBD1	TRBV6-6	-	TRBJ2-3	CASSYSLQGAADTQYF	TGTGCCAGCAGTTACTCCTTACAGGGGGCGGCAGATACGCAGTATTTT
TRBD1	TRBV7-8	-	TRBJ1-2	CASSLGQAGTGGGGYTF	TGTGCCAGCAGCTTAGGACAAGCCGGGACAGGGGGCGGTGGCTACACCTTC
-	TRBV28	-	TRBJ1-1	CASSLGLSEAFF	TGTGCCAGCAGTTTAGGTCTTTCCGAAGCTTTCTTT
TRBD1	TRBV29-1	-	TRBJ2-7	CSGRQGSEQYF	TGCAGCGGCCGACAGGGATCCGAGCAGTACTTC
TRBD1	TRBV2	-	TRBJ2-1	CASKTGTGDHEQFF	TGTGCCAGCAAAACCGGGACAGGGGACCATGAGCAGTTCTTC
TRBD2	TRBV29-1	-	TRBJ2-1	CSVGLAGGHEQFF	TGCAGCGTTGGGCTAGCGGGAGGTCATGAGCAGTTCTTC
-	TRBV15	-	TRBJ2-2	CATSKESLDAGELFF	TGTGCCACCAGCAAGGAAAGTTTGGACGCCGGGGAGCTGTTTTTT
-	TRBV6-5	-	TRBJ2-3	CASSYHSSASTDTQYF	TGTGCCAGCAGTTACCACTCGAGCGCTAGCACAGATACGCAGTATTTT
TRBD1	TRBV27	-	TRBJ2-4	CASSLGQNKGIQYF	TGTGCCAGCAGTTTGGGACAGAACAAGGGCATTCAGTACTTC
TRBD2	TRBV2	-	TRBJ2-2	CASSDRGSPGLENTGELFF	TGTGCCAGCAGTGATCGGGGCTCCCCGGGACTAGAAAACACCGGGGAGCTGTTTTTT
-	TRBV11-2	once	TRBJ1-5	CASSLEGELNQPQHF	TGTGCCAGCAGCTTAGAGGGGGAACTCAATCAGCCCCAGCATTTT
-	TRBV19	-	TRBJ2-5	CASRPGVGGRETQYF	TGTGCCAGTAGGCCGGGGGTCGGGGGCAGAGAGACCCAGTACTTC
-	TRBV28	-	TRBJ1-5	CASARGQEGQPQHF	TGTGCCAGCGCCCGTGGGCAGGAGGGTCAGCCCCAGCATTTT
-	TRBV9	-	TRBJ2-7	CASSRDGSYEQYF	TGTGCCAGCAGCCGGGACGGCTCCTACGAGCAGTACTTC
TRBD1	TRBV9	-	TRBJ2-2	CASSRDRAGTGELFF	TGTGCCAGCAGCAGGGACAGGGCGGGCACCGGGGAGCTGTTTTTT
TRBD2	TRBV15	few	TRBJ2-7	CATGQLAGGHEQYF	TGTGCCACCGGACAACTAGCGGGAGGGCACGAGCAGTACTTC